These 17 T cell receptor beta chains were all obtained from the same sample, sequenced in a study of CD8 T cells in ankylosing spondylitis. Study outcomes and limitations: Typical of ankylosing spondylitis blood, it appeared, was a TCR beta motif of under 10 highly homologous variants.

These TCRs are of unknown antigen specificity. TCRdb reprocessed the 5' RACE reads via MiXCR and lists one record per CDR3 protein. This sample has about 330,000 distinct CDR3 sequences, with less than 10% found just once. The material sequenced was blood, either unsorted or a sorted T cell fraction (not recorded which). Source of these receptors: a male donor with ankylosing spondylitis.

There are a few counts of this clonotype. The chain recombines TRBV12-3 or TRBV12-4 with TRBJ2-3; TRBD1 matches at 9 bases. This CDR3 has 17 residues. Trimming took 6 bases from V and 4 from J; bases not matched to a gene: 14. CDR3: CASRGTQGAEGSDTQYF. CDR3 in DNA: TGTGCCAGCAGGGGGACACAGGGGGCCGAAGGATCAGATACGCAGTATTTT.

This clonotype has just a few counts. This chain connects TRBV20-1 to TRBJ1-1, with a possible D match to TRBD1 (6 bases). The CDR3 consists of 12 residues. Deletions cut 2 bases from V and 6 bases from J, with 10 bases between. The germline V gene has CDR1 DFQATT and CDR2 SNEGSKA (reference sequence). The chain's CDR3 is CSARQGSAEAFF. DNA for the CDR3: TGCAGTGCTAGACAGGGGAGCGCTGAAGCTTTCTTT.

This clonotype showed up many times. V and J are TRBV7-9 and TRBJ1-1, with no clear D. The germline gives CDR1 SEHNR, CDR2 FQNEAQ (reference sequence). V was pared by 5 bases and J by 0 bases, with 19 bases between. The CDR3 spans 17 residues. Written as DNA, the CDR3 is TGTGCCAGCAGCCCCGAGGGTCTTGCATTTATGAACACTGAAGCTTTCTTT. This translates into CASSPEGLAFMNTEAFF.

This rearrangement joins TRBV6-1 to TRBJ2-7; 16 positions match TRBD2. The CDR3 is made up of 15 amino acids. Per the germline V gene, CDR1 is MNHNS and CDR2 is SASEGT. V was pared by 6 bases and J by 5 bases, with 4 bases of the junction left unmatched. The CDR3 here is CASSQGLAGGNEQYF. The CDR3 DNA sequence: TGTGCCAGCAGCCAGGGACTAGCGGGAGGGAACGAGCAGTACTTC.

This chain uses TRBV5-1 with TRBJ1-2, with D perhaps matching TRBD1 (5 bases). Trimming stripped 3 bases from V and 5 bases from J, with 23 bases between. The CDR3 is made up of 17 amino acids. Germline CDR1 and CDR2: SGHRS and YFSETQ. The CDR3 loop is CASSSPPGAGTEYGYTF. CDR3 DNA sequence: TGCGCCAGCAGCTCCCCCCCCGGCGCCGGGACGGAGTATGGCTACACCTTC.

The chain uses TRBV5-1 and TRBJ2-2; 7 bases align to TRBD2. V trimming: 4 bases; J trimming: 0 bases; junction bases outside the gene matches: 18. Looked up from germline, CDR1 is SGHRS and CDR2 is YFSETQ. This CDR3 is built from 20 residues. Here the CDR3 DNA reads TGCGCCAGCAGCCCTCGTGGGGCGGGAGCTCCCCCCTCGAACACCGGGGAGCTGTTTTTT. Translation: CASSPRGAGAPPSNTGELFF.

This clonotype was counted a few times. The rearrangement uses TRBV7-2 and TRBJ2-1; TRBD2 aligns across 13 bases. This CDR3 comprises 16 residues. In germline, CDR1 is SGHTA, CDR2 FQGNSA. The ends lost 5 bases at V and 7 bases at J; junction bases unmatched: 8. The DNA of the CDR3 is TGTGCCAGCAGCGCCCTGACTAGCGGGAGGCGGAATGAGCAGTTCTTC. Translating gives CASSALTSGRRNEQFF.

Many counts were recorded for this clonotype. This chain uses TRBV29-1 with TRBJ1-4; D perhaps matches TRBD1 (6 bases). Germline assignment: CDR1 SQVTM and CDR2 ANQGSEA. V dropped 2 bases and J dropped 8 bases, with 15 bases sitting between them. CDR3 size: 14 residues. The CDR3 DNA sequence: TGCAGCGTTGAAATTTCGGGGGCCAGAGAAAAACTGTTTTTT. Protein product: CSVEISGAREKLFF.

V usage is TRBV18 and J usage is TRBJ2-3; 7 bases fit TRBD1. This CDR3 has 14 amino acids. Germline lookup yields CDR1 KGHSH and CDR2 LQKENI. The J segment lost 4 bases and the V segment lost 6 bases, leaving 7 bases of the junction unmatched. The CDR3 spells CASSRDRVADTQYF. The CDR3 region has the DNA TGTGCCAGCTCGCGTGACAGGGTCGCAGATACGCAGTATTTT.

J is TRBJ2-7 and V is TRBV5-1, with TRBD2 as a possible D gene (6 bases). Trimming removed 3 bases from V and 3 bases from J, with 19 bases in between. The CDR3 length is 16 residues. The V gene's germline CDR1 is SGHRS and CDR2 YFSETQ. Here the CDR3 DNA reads TGCGCCAGCAGCTCCGTAAAGGGGACGGGACTCTACGAGCAGTACTTC. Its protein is CASSSVKGTGLYEQYF. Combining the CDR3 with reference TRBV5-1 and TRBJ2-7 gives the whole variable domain KAGVTQTPRYLIKTRGQQVTLSCSPISGHRSVSWYQQTPGQGLQFLFEYFSETQRNKGNFPGRFSGRQFSNSRSEMNVSTLELGDSALYLCASSSVKGTGLYEQYFGPGTRLTVT.

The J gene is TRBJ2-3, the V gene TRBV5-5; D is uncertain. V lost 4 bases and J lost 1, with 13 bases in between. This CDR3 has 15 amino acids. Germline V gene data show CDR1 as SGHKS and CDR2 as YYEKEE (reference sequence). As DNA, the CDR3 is TGTGCCAGCAGCGTAGACGGTGCGGGCACAGATACGCAGTATTTT. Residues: CASSVDGAGTDTQYF.

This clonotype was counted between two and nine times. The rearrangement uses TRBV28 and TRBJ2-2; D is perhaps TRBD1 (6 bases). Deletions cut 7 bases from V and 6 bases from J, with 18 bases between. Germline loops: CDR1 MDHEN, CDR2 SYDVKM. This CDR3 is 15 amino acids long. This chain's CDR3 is CASTVGHSGAGELFF. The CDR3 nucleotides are TGTGCCAGCACCGTGGGACACTCAGGGGCCGGGGAGCTGTTTTTT. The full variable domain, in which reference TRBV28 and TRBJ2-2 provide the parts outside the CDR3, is DVKVTQSSRYLVKRTGEKVFLECVQDMDHENMFWYRQDPGLGLRLIYFSYDVKMKEKGDIPEGYSVSREKKERFSLILESASTNQTSMYLCASTVGHSGAGELFFGEGSRLTVL.

The DNA for the CDR3 is TGTGCCAGCAGCGCATCTAGCGGGAGTAGGGTCGACACCGGGGAGCTGTTTTTT. Protein: CASSASSGSRVDTGELFF. V and J are TRBV11-1 and TRBJ2-2; 10 bases match TRBD2. Germline values: CDR1 SGHAT, CDR2 FQDESV (reference sequence). Trimming removed 5 bases from V and 3 bases from J; junction bases left unmatched: 12. This CDR3 is built from 18 residues.

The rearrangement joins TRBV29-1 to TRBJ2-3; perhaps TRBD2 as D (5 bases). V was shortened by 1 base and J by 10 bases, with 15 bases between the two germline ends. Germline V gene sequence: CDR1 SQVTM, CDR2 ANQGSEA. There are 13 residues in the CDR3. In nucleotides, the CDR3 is TGCAGCGTTGAAGGCCATGGCGGGTCCGCGCAGTATTTT. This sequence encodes CSVEGHGGSAQYF.

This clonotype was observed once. CDR3 DNA sequence: TGTGCCAGCAGCCAAACTAGCGGGGGCACAGATACGCAGTATTTT. This sequence encodes CASSQTSGGTDTQYF. The V and J genes are TRBV3-1 and TRBJ2-3, with 10 bases fitting TRBD2. CDR1 LGHDT and CDR2 YNNKEL come from the germline V gene (reference sequence). The CDR3 sequence is 15 residues long. The V gene end was trimmed by 2 bases and the J gene end by 1 base; junction bases not matched to a gene: 0.

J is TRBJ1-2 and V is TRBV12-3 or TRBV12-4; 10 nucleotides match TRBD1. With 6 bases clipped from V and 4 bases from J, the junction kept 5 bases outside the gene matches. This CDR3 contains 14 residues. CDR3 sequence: CASSLTGGFYGYTF. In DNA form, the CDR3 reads TGTGCCAGCAGCCTGACAGGGGGCTTCTATGGCTACACCTTC.

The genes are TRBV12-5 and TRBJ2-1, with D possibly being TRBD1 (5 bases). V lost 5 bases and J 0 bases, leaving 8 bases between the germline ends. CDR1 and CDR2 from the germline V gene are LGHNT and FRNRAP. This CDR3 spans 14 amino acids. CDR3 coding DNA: TGTGCTAGTGGTCCAGGGAACTCCTACAATGAGCAGTTCTTC. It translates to CASGPGNSYNEQFF. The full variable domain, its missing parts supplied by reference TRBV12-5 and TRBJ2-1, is DARVTQTPRHKVTEMGQEVTMRCQPILGHNTVFWYRQTMMQGLELLAYFRNRAPLDDSGMPKDRFSAEMPDATLATLKIQPSEPRDSAVYFCASGPGNSYNEQFFGPGTRLTVL.